These 2 T cell receptor beta chains originate from one sample sequenced in a study of shared clonotypes between healthy human individuals. Profiled with immunoSEQ multiplex PCR; TCRdb holds only in-frame clones, not every one. The sample consists of 1,500,000 or so clones, 98% to 99% of them appearing once. The sequenced material came from naive CD4+ T cells sorted from blood. Subset here: CD45RA+ positively selected. All receptors derive from a man aged 25-45 years in good health.

V and J are TRBV1 and TRBJ2-1; the table assigns TRBD2, which was not confirmed against the DNA. TRBV1 is a pseudogene locus. The CDR3 loop spans 15 amino acids. The CDR3 DNA reads TGCACCAGCAGCCTACGAGGATGGCGGGAAAATGAGCAGTTCTTC. It codes for CTSSLRGWRENEQFF.

The CDR3 loop reads CASSLGQTTEAFF. DNA of the CDR3: TGCGCCAGCAGCTTGGGTCAAACCACTGAAGCTTTCTTT. The chain links TRBV5-1 to TRBJ1-1; the D is unclear. From germline, CDR1 is SGHRS and CDR2 YFSETQ. V dropped 0 bases and J dropped 4 bases, with 7 bases sitting between them. This CDR3 spans 13 amino acids.